These T cell receptor beta chains were read from a single sample in a study of blood T cells in healthy people across ages. MiXCR, applied by TCRdb to the 5' RACE reads, yields one record per CDR3 protein. The sample lists a few hundred thousand distinct CDR3 sequences, 45% to 65% occurring once. The sequenced sample consisted of blood. Receptors were obtained from a man aged 55 to 70 in good health. CDR3s include the opening cysteine and the closing phenylalanine or tryptophan. D genes are given only for firm matches. Only part of the rows carry a size: once, few, many, or a class if the clone is expanded.

clone_size | d_call | j_call | v_call | cdr3_nt | cdr3_aa
many | - | TRBJ2-7 | TRBV20-1 | TGCAGTGCTAGATTCAGGGGCTACGAGCAGTACTTC | CSARFRGYEQYF
few | - | TRBJ1-4 | TRBV4-1 | TGCGCCAGCGGAATTGGGGGGCAGGCGGAGAAACTGTTTTTT | CASGIGGQAEKLFF
- | - | TRBJ2-7 | TRBV7-9 | TGTGCCAGCAGCTTCGAAGGAGGGACCTCCTACGAGCAGTACTTC | CASSFEGGTSYEQYF
- | TRBD2 | TRBJ2-7 | TRBV12-5 | TGTGCTAGTGGTTTTAGCGGGCAAAACAATGAGCAGTACTTC | CASGFSGQNNEQYF
- | - | TRBJ2-7 | TRBV6-5 | TGTGCCAGCAGTGATATCACCTACGAGCAGTACTTC | CASSDITYEQYF
few | TRBD1 | TRBJ2-1 | TRBV24-1 | TGTGCCACCAGTGATTCCGGGACAGGGAAAAGGAATGAGCAGTTCTTC | CATSDSGTGKRNEQFF
- | - | TRBJ2-7 | TRBV10-3 | TGTGCCATCAGTCTCGTAATGACCGGGATGGGTCGTGAGCAGTACTTC | CAISLVMTGMGREQYF
few | - | TRBJ1-1 | TRBV11-2 | TGTGCCAGCAGCTTAGTATACACAGATAAGGAAGCTTTCTTT | CASSLVYTDKEAFF
- | - | TRBJ1-6 | TRBV7-2 | TGTGCCAGCACCCCCGGCAGGTTTATCGGATCACCCCTCCACTTT | CASTPGRFIGSPLHF
many | - | TRBJ2-3 | TRBV29-1 | TGCAGCGTTGAGAGCTTTACAGATACGCAGTATTTT | CSVESFTDTQYF
- | TRBD2 | TRBJ2-3 | TRBV27 | TGTGCCAGCAGTTTGGGGAGACTAGCGGGAGATAAGACGCAGTATTTT | CASSLGRLAGDKTQYF